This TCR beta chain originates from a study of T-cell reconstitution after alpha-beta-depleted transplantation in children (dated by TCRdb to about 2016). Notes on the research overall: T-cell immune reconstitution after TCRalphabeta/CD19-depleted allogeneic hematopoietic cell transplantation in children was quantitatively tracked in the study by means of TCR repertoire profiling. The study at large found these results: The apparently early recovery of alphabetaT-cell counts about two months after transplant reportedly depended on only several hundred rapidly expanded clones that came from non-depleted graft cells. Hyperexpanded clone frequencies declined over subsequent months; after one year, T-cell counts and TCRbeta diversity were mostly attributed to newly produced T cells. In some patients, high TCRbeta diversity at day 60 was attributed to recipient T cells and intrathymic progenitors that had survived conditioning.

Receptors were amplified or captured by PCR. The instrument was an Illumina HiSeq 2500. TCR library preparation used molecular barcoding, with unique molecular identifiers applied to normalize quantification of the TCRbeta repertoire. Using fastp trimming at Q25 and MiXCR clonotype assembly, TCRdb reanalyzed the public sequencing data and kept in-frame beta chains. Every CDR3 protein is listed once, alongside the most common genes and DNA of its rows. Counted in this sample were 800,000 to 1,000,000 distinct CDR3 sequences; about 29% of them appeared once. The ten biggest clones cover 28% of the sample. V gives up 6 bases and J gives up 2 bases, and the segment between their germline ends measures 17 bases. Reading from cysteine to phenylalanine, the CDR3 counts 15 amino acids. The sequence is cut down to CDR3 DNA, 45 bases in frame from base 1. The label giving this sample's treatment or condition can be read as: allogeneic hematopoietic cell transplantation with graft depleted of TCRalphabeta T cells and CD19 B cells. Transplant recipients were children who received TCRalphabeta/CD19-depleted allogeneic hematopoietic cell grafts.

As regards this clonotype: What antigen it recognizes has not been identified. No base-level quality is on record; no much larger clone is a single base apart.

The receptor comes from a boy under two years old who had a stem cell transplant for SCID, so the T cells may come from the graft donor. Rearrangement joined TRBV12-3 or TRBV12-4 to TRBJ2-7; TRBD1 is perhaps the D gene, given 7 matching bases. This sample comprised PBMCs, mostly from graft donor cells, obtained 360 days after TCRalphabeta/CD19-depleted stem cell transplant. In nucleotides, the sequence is TGTGCCAGCAGCCGCAGGGGGGATTCTCCCTACGAGCAGTACTTC. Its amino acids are CASSRRGDSPYEQYF.